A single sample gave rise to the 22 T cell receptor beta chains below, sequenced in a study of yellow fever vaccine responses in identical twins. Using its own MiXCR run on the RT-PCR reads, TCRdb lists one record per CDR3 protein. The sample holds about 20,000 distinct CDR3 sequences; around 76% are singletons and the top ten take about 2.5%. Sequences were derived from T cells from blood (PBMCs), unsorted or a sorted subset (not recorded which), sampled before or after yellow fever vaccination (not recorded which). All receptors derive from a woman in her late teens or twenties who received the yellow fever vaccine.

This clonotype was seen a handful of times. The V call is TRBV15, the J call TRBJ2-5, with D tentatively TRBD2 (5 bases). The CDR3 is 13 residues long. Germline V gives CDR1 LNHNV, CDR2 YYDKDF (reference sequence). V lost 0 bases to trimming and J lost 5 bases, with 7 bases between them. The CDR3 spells CATSRDPGETQYF. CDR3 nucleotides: TGTGCCACCAGCAGAGATCCGGGGGAGACCCAGTACTTC.

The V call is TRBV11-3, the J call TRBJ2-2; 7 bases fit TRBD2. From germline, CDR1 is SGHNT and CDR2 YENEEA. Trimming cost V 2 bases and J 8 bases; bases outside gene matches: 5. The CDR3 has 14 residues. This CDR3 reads CASSLSAGVGELFF. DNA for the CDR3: TGTGCCAGCAGCTTATCTGCGGGAGTAGGGGAGCTGTTTTTT.

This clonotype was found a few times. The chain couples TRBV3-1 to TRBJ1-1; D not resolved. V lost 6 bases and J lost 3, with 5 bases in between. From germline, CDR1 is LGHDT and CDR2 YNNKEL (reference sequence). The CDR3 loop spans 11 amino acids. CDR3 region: CASRRDTEAFF. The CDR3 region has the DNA TGTGCCAGCAGAAGGGACACTGAAGCTTTCTTT.

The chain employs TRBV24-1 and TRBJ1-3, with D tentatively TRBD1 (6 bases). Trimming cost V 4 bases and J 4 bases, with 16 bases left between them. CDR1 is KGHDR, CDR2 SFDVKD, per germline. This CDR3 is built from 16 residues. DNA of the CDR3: TGTGCCACCAGTGAAATAACAGGGTCTTCAGGAAACACCATATATTTT. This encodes CATSEITGSSGNTIYF.

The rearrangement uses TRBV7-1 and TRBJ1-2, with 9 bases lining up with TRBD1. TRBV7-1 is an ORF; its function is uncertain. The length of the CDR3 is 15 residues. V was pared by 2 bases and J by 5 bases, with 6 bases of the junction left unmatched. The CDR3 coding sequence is TGTGCCAGCAGCTCACCCTCCGGGACAGGGTATGGCTACACCTTC. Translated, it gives CASSSPSGTGYGYTF.

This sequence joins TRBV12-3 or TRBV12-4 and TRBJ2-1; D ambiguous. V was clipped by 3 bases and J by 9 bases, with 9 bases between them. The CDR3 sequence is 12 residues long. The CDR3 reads CASSFGRSEQFF. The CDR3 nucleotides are TGTGCCAGCAGTTTCGGCAGATCTGAGCAGTTCTTC.

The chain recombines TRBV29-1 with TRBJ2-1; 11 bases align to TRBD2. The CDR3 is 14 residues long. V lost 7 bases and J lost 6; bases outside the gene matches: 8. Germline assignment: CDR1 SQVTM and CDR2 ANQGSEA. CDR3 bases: TGCAGCGGCGCCGGGACTAGCGGTTCCAATGAGCAGTTCTTC. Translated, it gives CSGAGTSGSNEQFF.

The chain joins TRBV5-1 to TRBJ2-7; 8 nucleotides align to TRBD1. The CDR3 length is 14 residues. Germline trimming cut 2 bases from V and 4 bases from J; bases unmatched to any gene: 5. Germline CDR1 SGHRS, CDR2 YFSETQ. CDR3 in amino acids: CASSFDRGVYEQYF. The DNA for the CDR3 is TGCGCCAGCAGCTTTGACAGGGGAGTGTACGAGCAGTACTTC.

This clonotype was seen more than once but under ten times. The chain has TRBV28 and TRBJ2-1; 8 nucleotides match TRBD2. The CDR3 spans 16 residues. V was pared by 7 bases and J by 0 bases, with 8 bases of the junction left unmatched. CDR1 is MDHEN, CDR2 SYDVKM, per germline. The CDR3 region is CASKKRAGGSYNEQFF. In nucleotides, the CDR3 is TGTGCCAGCAAAAAAAGGGCGGGAGGCTCCTACAATGAGCAGTTCTTC.

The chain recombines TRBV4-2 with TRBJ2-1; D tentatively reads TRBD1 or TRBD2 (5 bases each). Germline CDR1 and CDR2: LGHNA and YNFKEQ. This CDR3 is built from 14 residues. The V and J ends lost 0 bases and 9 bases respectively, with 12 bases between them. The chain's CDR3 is CASSQEWDLGEQFF. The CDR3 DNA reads TGTGCCAGCAGCCAAGAATGGGACCTAGGTGAGCAGTTCTTC.

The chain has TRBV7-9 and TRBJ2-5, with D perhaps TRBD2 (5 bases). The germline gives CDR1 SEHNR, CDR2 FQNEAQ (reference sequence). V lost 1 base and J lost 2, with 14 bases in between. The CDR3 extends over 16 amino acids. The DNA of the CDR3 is TGTGCCAGCAGCTTAGTTGCGGGTGCGTGGCAAGAGACCCAGTACTTC. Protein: CASSLVAGAWQETQYF.

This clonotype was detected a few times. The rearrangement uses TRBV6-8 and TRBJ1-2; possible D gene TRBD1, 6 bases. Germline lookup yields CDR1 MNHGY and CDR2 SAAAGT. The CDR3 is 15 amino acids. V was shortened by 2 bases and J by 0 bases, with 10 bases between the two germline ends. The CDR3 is CASSYGGHSNYGYTF. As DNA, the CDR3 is TGTGCCAGCAGTTACGGGGGACACTCTAACTATGGCTACACCTTC.

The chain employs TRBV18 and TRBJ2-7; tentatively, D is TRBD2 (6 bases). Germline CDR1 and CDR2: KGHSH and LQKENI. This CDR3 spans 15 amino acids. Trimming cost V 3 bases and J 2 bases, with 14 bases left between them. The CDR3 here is CASSPYGSGPYEQYF. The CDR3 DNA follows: TGTGCCAGCTCACCCTACGGGAGCGGACCCTACGAGCAGTACTTC.

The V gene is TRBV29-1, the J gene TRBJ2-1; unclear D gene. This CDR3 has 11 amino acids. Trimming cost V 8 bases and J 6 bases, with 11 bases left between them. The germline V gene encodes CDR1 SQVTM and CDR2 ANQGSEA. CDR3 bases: TGCAGCCCACGGTCCGGCAATGAGCAGTTCTTC. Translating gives CSPRSGNEQFF.

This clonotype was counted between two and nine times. Here the CDR3 DNA reads TGTGCCAGCTCACCCTTAGACAGGGGCAGCTCCTACAATGAGCAGTTCTTC. Translated, it gives CASSPLDRGSSYNEQFF. The rearrangement uses TRBV18 and TRBJ2-1; TRBD1 matches at 8 bases. This CDR3 comprises 17 residues. Trimming cost V 3 bases and J 0 bases; bases outside gene matches: 7. CDR1 and CDR2 from the germline V gene are KGHSH and LQKENI.

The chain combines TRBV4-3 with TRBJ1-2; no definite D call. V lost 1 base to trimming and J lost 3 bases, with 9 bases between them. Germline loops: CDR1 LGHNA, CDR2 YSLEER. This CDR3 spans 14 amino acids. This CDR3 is CASSQVAGYYGYTF. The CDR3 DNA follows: TGCGCCAGCAGCCAAGTGGCAGGATACTATGGCTACACCTTC.

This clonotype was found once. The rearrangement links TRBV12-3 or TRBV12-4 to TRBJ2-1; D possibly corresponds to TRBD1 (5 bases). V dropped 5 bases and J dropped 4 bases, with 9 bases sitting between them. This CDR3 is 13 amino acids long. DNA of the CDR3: TGTGCCAGCAGTCTAGGGGTTTACAATGAGCAGTTCTTC. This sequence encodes CASSLGVYNEQFF.

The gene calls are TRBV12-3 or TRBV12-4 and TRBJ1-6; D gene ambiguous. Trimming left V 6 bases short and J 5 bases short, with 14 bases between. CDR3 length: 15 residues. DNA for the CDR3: TGTGCCAGCAGGATTTGGCAGATGGATAATTCACCCCTCCACTTT. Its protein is CASRIWQMDNSPLHF.

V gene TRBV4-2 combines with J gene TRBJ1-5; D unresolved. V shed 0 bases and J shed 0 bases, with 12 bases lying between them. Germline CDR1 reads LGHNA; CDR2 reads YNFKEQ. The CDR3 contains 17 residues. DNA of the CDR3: TGTGCCAGCAGCCAAGATTCCAGACCCTATAGCAATCAGCCCCAGCATTTT. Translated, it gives CASSQDSRPYSNQPQHF.

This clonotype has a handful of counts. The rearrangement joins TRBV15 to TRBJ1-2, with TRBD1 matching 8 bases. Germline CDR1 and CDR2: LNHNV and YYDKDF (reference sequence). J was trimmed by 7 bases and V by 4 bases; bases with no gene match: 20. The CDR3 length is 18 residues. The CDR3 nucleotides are TGTGCCACCAGCAATGGCCCCTCGGAGGACAGGGTCCAACGTGGCTACACCTTC. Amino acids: CATSNGPSEDRVQRGYTF.

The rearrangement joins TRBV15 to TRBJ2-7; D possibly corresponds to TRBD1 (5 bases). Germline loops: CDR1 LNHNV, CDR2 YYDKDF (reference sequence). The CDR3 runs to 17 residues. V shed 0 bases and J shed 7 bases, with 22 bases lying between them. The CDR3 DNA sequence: TGTGCCACCAGCAGAGAGGCCCCCGGACCAAGGGGTCTGGAGCAGTACTTC. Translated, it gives CATSREAPGPRGLEQYF.

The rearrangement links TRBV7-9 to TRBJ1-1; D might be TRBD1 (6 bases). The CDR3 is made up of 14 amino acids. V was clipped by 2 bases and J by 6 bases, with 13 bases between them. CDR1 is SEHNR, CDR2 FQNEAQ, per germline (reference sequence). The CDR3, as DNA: TGTGCCAGCAGCTTAAGCCAGGGGATGGCTGAAGCTTTCTTT. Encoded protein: CASSLSQGMAEAFF.